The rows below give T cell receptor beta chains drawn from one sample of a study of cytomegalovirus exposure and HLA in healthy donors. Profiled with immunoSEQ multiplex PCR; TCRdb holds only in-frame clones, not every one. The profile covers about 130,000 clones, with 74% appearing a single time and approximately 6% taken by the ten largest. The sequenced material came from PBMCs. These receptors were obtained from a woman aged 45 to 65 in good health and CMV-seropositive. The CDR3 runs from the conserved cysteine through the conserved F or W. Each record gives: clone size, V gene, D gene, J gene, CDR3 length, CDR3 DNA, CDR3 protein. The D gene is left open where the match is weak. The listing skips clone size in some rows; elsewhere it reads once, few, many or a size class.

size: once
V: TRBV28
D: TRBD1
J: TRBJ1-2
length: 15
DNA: TGTGCCAGCAGTTCCAACCCACAGGGGTATAAAGGCTACACCTTC
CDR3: CASSSNPQGYKGYTF

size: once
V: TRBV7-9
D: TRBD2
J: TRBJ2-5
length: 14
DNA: TGTGCCAGCAGCCCCGTAGCGGGGCCAGAGACCCAGTACTTC
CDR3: CASSPVAGPETQYF

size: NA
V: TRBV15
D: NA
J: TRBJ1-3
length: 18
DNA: TGTGCCACCAGCAGAGGAGTAGGGGGGGCTTTGGCTGGAAACACCATATATTTT
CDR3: CATSRGVGGALAGNTIYF

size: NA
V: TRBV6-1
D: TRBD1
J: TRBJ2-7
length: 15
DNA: TGTGCCAGCAGCTTGGTGGGGACAGGGCTGGGCGAGCAGTACTTC
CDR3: CASSLVGTGLGEQYF

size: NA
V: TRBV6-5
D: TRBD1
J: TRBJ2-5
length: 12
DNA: TGTGCCAGCAGTCCAGGGGGAAGGACCCAGTACTTC
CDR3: CASSPGGRTQYF

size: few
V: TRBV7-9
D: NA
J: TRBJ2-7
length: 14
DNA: TGTGCCAGCAGCTTAGGGATTCAGGGCTACGAGCAGTACTTC
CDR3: CASSLGIQGYEQYF

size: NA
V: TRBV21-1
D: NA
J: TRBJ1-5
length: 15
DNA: TGTGCCAGCACCCCGACAGGGAAGCACAATCAGCCCCAGCATTTT
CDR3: CASTPTGKHNQPQHF

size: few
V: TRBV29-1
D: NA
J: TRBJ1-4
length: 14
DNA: TGCAGCGTTTCTCCAAGCAGGTCACTTGAAAAACTGTTTTTT
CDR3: CSVSPSRSLEKLFF

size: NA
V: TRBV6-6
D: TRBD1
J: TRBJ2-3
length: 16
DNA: TGTGCCAGCAGCTACCGACAGGGGGCGCAGGAAGATACGCAGTATTTT
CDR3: CASSYRQGAQEDTQYF

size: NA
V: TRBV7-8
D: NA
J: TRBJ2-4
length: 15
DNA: TGTGCCAGCAGCTTAGCGCTAGCGGCCAAAAACATTCAGTACTTC
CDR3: CASSLALAAKNIQYF

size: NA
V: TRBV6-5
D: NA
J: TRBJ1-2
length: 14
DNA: TGTGCCAGCGGCCGAGGAGCCGGGAGCTATGGCTACACCTTC
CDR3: CASGRGAGSYGYTF

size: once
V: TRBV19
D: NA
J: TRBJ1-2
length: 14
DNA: TGTGCCAGTAGTATCCAGACAGGCTACTATGGCTACACCTTC
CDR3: CASSIQTGYYGYTF

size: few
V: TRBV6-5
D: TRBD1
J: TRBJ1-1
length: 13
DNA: TGTGCCAGCAGGAGGACAGGGAACGCTGAAGCTTTCTTT
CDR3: CASRRTGNAEAFF

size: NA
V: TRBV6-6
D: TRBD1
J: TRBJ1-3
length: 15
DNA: TGTGCCAGCAGTTACCCACTGGGACAGGGGAACACCATATATTTT
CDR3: CASSYPLGQGNTIYF

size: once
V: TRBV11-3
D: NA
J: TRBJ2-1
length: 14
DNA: TGTGCCAGCAGCTTAGGACCAGAGGACAATGAGCAGTTCTTC
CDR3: CASSLGPEDNEQFF

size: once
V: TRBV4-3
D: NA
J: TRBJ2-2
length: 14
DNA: TGCGCCAGCAGCCAAGGGCGGGCCACCGGGGAGCTGTTTTTT
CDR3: CASSQGRATGELFF

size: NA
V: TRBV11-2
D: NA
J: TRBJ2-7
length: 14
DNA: TGTGCCAGCAGCTTTATCGTAAACTCCTACGAGCAGTACTTC
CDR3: CASSFIVNSYEQYF

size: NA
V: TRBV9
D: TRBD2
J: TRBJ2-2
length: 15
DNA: TGTGCCAGCAGCGTCCTAGCGGGGAACACCGGGGAGCTGTTTTTT
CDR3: CASSVLAGNTGELFF

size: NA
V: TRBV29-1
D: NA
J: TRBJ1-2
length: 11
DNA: TGCAGCTCTCTCGGGGACTATGGCTACACCTTC
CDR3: CSSLGDYGYTF

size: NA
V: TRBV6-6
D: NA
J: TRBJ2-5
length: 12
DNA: TGTGCCAGCAGTTTCCGCGGGGAGACCCAGTACTTC
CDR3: CASSFRGETQYF

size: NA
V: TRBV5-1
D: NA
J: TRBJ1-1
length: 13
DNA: TGCGCCAGCAGCCTGAACTTGAACACTGAAGCTTTCTTT
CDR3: CASSLNLNTEAFF

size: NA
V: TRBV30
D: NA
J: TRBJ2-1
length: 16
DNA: TGTGCCTGGAGTTACCTAGGCCGAGGCGAATACAATGAGCAGTTCTTC
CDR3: CAWSYLGRGEYNEQFF

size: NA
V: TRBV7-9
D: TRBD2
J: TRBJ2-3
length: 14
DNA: TGTGCCAGCAGCCGGACTAGCGGGGGGGATACGCAGTATTTT
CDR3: CASSRTSGGDTQYF

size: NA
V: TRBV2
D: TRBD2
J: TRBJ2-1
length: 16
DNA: TGTGCCAGCTGGGCTAGCGGGGTTAACTCCTACAATGAGCAGTTCTTC
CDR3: CASWASGVNSYNEQFF

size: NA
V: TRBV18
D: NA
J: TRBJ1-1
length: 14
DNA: TGTGCCAGCGGTGAGGCAGCATCAAACACTGAAGCTTTCTTT
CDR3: CASGEAASNTEAFF

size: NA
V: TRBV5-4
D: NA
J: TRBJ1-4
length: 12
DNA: TGTGCCAGCAGCTTCCAGAATGAAAAACTGTTTTTT
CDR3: CASSFQNEKLFF

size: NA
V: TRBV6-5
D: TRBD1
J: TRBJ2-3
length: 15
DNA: TGTGCCAGCAGAAGAACGGGACAGACCACAGATACGCAGTATTTT
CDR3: CASRRTGQTTDTQYF

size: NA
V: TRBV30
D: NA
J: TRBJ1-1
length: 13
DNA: TGTGCCGCATTAGTTGCGGGGAACAGGGAAGCTTTCTTT
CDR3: CAALVAGNREAFF

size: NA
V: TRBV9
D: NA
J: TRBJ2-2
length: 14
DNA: TGTGCCAGCAGCGTAGCCTCGAACACCGGGGAGCTGTTTTTT
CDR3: CASSVASNTGELFF

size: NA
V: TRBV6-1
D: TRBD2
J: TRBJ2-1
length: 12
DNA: TGTGCCAGCGCGGGGGTCGGGCGTGAGCAGTTCTTC
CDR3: CASAGVGREQFF

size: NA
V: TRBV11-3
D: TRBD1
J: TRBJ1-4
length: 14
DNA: TGTGCCAGCAGCTCGGACAGGACTAATGAAAAACTGTTTTTT
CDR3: CASSSDRTNEKLFF

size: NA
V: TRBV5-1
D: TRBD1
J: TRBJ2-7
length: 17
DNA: TGCGCCAGCAGCTTGGCCCCGGGACAGGGGAGGTCCTACGAGCAGTACTTC
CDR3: CASSLAPGQGRSYEQYF

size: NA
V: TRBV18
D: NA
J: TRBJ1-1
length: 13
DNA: TGTGCCAGCTCACCGGGAGGGAACACTGAAGCTTTCTTT
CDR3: CASSPGGNTEAFF

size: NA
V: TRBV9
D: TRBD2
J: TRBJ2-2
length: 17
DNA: TGTGCCAGCTCCCTCAGACTAGCGGGGGGCCCAACCGGGGAGCTGTTTTTT
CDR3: CASSLRLAGGPTGELFF

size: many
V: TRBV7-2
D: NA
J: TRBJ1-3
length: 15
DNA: TGTGCCAGCAGCTTGCGGGGCATCCCCGGAAACACCATATATTTT
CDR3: CASSLRGIPGNTIYF

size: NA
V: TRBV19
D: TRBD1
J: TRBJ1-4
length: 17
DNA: TGTGCCAGTACTTCCGGGACAGGGATGTTGGGGAGTGAAAAACTGTTTTTT
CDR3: CASTSGTGMLGSEKLFF

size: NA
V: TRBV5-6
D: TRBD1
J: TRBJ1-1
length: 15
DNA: TGTGCCAGCAGCTGGACTGGGACAGGGAGGGGCGGAGCTTTCTTT
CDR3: CASSWTGTGRGGAFF

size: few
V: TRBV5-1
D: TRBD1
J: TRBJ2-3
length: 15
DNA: TGCGCCAGCAGCGCCCGAGGACAGGGGTCCGATACGCAGTATTTT
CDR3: CASSARGQGSDTQYF

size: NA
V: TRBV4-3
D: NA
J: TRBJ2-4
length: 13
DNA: TGCGCCAGCAGCCCTTTGGGGGCCAAATGGGGGTACTTC
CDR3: CASSPLGAKWGYF

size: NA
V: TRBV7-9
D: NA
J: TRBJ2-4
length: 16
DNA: TGTGCCAGCAGCAACACCCCGGACAGAGCCAAAAACATTCAGTACTTC
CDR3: CASSNTPDRAKNIQYF

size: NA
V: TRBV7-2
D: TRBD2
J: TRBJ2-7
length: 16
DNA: TGTGCCAGCAGCTTAGCGGGGCTAGCGGGGGCCTACGAGCAGTACTTC
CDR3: CASSLAGLAGAYEQYF

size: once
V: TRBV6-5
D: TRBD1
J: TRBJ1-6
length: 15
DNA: TGTGCCAGCAGTTACACAGGGGCAACAAATTCACCCCTCCACTTT
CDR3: CASSYTGATNSPLHF

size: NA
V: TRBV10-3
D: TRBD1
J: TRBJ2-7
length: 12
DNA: TGTGCCATCAGGACAGGGGGGTACGAGCAGTACTTC
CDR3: CAIRTGGYEQYF

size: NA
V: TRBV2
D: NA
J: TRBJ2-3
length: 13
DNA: TGTGCCAGCTTCGGGGGAAGCACAGATACGCAGTATTTT
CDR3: CASFGGSTDTQYF

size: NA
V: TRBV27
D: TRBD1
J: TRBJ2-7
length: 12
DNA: TGTGCCAGTGGACAGGGTTCGTACGAGCAGTACTTC
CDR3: CASGQGSYEQYF

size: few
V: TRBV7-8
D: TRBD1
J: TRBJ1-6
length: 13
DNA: TGTGCCAGCATCCGGGACAGCAATTCACCCCTCCACTTT
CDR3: CASIRDSNSPLHF